This TCR beta chain was sequenced in a study of regulatory T cells in long-lasting Graves disease. Germline V gene data show CDR1 as SGHNT and CDR2 as YYREEE (reference sequence). V shed 6 bases and J shed 4 bases, with 19 bases lying between them. The length of the CDR3 is 15 residues. Building the TCR beta libraries relied on iRepertoire HTBI primers, and CDR3 regions underwent Arm-PCR. TCRdb called the multiplex PCR reads again in MiXCR, with one record for every CDR3 protein. This repertoire shows 580,000 or so distinct CDR3 sequences, about 16% found once; its top ten account for approximately 12%. The table lists this clonotype with a few counts. The time point is: newly diagnosed GD, antithyroid drugs for less than 3 months. Preparation of the TCR library used RNA extracted from PBMCs. The same sample was also used in a study of T cells in Graves' hyperthyroidism and ophthalmopathy. This second study notes: The HTBI primer set drove a first-round RT-PCR of the TCR CDR3.

V is TRBV5-4 and J is TRBJ1-1; possible D gene TRBD1, 5 bases. This clonotype originated in a man between 18 and 29 years old with Graves disease. Sequences were derived from peripheral blood mononuclear cells (PBMCs), sampled at new diagnosis, from a patient treated with antithyroid drugs. CDR3: CASTHLTATSTEAFF. DNA of the CDR3: TGTGCCAGCACCCACCTGACAGCGACGAGCACTGAAGCTTTCTTT.